The T cell receptor (beta chain) under discussion was sequenced for a study of shared T cell receptors in the human thymus. The CDR3 has 17 amino acids. The V and J ends lost 2 bases and 3 bases respectively, with 17 bases between them. CDR1 is SNHLY and CDR2 is FYNNEI in the germline V gene. TCRdb's copy holds only in-frame clones and misses some; the assay was immunoSEQ multiplex PCR. The table has some 640,000 clones, about 87% seen once. This clone was seen a single time. These data also featured in a second study, about human thymus T cells.

This sequence was found in a boy in the first two years of life with a congenital heart defect. Material: thymocytes. The chain links TRBV2 to TRBJ1-5, with D tentatively TRBD1 (5 bases). DNA of the CDR3: TGTGCCAGCAGTGAACCACGGTCGGGGGACTCCAATCAGCCCCAGCATTTT. As protein: CASSEPRSGDSNQPQHF.